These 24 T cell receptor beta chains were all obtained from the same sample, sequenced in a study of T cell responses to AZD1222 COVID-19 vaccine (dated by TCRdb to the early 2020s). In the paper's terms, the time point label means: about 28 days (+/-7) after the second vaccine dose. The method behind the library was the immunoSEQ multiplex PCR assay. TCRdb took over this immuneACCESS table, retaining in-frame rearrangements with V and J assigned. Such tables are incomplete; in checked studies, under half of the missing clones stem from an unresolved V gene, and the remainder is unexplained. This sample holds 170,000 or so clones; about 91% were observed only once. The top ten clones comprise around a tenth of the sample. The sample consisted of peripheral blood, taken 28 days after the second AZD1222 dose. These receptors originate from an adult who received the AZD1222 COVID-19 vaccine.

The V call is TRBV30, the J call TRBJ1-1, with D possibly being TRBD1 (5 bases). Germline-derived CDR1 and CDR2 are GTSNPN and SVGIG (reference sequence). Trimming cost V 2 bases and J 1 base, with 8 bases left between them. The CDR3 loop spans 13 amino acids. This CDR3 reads CAWSWQGNTEAFF. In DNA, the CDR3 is TGTGCCTGGAGTTGGCAGGGGAACACTGAAGCTTTCTTT.

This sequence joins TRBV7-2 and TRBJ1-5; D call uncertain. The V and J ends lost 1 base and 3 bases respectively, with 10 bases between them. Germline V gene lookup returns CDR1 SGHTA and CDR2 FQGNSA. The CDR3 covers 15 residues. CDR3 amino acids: CASSLVTTNNQPQHF. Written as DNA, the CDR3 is TGTGCCAGCAGCTTAGTTACAACTAACAATCAGCCCCAGCATTTT.

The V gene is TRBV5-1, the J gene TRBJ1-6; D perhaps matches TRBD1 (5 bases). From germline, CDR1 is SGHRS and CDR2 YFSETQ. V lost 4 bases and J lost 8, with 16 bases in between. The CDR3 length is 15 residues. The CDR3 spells CASSPGRGFDSPLHF. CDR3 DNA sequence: TGCGCCAGCAGCCCGGGTCGGGGGTTCGATTCACCCCTCCACTTT.

The CDR3 nucleotides are TGTGCCAGTAGTATGAGCGGAAATCAGCCCCAGCATTTT. It translates to CASSMSGNQPQHF. The gene calls are TRBV19 and TRBJ1-5; no definite D call. The CDR3 loop spans 13 amino acids. V shed 3 bases and J shed 4 bases, with 7 bases lying between them. CDR1 and CDR2 (germline): LNHDA, SQIVND (reference sequence).

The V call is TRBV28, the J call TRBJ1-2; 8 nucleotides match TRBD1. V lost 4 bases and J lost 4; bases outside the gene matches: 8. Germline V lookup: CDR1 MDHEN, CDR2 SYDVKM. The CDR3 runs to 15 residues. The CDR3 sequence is CASSSDPGQVYGYTF. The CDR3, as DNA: TGTGCCAGCAGTTCGGACCCGGGACAGGTCTATGGCTACACCTTC.

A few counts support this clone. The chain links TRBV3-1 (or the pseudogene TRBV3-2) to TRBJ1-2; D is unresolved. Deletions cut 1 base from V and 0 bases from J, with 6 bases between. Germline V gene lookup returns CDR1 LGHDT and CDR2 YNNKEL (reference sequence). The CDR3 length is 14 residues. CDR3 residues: CASSQVTANYGYTF. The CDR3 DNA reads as TGTGCCAGCAGCCAAGTAACGGCTAACTATGGCTACACCTTC.

The CDR3 reads CASSKGDRGLNEQFF. CDR3 bases: TGTGCCAGCAGCAAAGGGGACAGGGGCCTCAATGAGCAGTTCTTC. The chain employs TRBV21-1 and TRBJ2-1; TRBD1 is taken as the D call from the table, unchecked against the DNA. TRBV21-1 is termed a pseudogene. The CDR3 has 15 amino acids.

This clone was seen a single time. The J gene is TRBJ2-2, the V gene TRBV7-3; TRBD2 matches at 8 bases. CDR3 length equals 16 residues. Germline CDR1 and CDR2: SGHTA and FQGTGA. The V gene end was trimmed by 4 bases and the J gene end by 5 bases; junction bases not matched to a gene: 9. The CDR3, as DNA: TGTGCCAGCAGCTCCCCAGTGAGCGGGGGAACCGGGGAGCTGTTTTTT. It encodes CASSSPVSGGTGELFF.

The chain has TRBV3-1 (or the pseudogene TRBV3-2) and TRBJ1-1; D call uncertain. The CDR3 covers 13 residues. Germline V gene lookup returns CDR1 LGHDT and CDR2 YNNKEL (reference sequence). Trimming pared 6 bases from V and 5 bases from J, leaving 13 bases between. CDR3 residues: CASRLGEQTEAFF. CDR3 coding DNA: TGTGCCAGCAGGCTCGGGGAACAGACTGAAGCTTTCTTT.

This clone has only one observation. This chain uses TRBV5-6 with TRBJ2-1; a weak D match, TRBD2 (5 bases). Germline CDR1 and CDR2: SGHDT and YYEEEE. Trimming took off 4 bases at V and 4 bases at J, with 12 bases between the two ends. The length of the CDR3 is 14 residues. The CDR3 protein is CASSQRTRYNEQFF. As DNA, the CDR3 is TGTGCCAGCAGCCAGCGGACTCGGTACAATGAGCAGTTCTTC.

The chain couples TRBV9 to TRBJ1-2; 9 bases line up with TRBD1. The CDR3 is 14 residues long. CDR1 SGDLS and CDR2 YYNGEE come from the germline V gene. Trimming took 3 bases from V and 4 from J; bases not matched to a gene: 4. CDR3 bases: TGTGCCAGCAGCGCCTTACAGGGGGCCTATGGCTACACCTTC. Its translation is CASSALQGAYGYTF.

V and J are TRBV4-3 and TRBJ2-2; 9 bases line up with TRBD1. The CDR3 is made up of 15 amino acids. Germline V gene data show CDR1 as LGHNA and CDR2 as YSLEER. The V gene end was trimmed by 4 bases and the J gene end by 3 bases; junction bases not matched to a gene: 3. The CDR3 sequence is CASSLWTGDTGELFF. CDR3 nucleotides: TGCGCCAGCAGCCTGTGGACAGGGGACACCGGGGAGCTGTTTTTT.

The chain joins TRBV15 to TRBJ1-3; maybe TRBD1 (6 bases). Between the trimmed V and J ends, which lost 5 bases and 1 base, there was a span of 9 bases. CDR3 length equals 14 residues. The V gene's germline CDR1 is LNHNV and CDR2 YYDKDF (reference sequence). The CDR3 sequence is CATSEGGSGNTIYF. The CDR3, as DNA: TGTGCCACCAGCGAAGGGGGGTCTGGAAACACCATATATTTT.

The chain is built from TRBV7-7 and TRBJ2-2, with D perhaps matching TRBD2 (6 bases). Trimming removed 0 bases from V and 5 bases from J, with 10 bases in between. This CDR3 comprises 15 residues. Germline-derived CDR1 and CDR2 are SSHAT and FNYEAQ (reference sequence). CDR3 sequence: CASSLAGGRTGELFF. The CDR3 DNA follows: TGTGCCAGCAGCTTAGCCGGGGGACGAACCGGGGAGCTGTTTTTT.

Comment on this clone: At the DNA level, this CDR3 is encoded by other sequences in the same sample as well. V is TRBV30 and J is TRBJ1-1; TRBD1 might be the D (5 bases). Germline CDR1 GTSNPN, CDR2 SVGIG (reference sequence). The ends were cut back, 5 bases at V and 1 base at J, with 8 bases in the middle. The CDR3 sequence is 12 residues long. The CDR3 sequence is CAWRGTNTEAFF. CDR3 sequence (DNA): TGTGCCTGGCGGGGGACGAACACTGAAGCTTTCTTT.

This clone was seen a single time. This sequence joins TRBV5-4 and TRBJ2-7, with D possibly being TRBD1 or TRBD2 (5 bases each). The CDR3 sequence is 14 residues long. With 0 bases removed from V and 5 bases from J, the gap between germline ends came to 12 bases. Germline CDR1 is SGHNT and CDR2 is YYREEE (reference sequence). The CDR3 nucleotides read TGTGCCAGCAGCTTGGACCCCCGAGGGGACGAGCAGTACTTC. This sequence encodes CASSLDPRGDEQYF.

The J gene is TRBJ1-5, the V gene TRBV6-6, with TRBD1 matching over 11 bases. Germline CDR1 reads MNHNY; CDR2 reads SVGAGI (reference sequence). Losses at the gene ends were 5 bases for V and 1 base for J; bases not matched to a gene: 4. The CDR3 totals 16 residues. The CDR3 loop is CASSRTGGQSNQPQHF. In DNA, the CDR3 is TGTGCCAGCAGTAGGACAGGGGGCCAGAGCAATCAGCCCCAGCATTTT.

CDR3 in amino acids: CASSFIPSPQGARETQYF. The CDR3 DNA follows: TGTGCCAGCAGCTTTATCCCCTCCCCACAGGGGGCCCGAGAGACCCAGTACTTC. The genes are TRBV5-5 and TRBJ2-5; TRBD1 matches at 9 bases. Germline CDR1 is SGHKS and CDR2 is YYEKEE (reference sequence). There are 18 residues in the CDR3. The V gene end was trimmed by 2 bases and the J gene end by 4 bases; junction bases not matched to a gene: 15. The variable domain in full, with the rest retrieved from reference TRBV5-5 and TRBJ2-5, is DAGVTQSPTHLIKTRGQQVTLRCSPISGHKSVSWYQQVLGQGPQFIFQYYEKEERGRGNFPDRFSARQFPNYSSELNVNALLLGDSALYLCASSFIPSPQGARETQYFGPGTRLLVL.

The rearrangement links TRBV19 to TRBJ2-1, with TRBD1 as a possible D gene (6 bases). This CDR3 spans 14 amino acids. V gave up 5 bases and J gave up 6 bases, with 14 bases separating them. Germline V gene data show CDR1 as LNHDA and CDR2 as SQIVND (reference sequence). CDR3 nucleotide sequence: TGTGCCAGTAGTCCCTGGACAGATTTCAATGAGCAGTTCTTC. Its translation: CASSPWTDFNEQFF.

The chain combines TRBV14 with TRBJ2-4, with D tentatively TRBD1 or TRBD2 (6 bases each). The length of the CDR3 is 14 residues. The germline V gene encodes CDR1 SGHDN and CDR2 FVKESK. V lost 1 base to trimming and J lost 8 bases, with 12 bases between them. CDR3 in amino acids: CASSQGGGIDIQYF. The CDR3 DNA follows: TGTGCCAGCAGCCAAGGAGGGGGGATAGACATTCAGTACTTC.

This CDR3 reads CASSLGTSGGSSYNEQFF. In DNA, the CDR3 is TGCGCCAGCAGCTTGGGGACTAGCGGGGGATCATCCTACAATGAGCAGTTCTTC. The chain has TRBV5-1 and TRBJ2-1, with TRBD2 matching 13 bases. The CDR3 runs 18 residues. Trimming at V came to 0 bases and at J to 1 base, leaving 4 bases not matched to a gene. The germline gives CDR1 SGHRS, CDR2 YFSETQ.

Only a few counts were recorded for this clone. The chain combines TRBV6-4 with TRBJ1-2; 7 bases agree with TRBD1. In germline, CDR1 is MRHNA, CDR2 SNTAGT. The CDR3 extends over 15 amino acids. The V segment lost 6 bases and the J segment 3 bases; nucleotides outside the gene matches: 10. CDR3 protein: CASSDRADEDYGYTF. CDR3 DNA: TGTGCCAGCAGCGACAGGGCGGATGAAGACTATGGCTACACCTTC.

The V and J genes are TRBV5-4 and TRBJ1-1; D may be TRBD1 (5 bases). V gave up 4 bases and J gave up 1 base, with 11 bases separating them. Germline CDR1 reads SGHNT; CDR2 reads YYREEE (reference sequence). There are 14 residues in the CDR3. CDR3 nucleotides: TGTGCCAGCAGCCCGGCCGACAGGAACACTGAAGCTTTCTTT. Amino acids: CASSPADRNTEAFF.

CDR3 in amino acids: CASSLDSVFEQYF. The CDR3 bases are TGTGCCAGCAGCTTAGACTCGGTGTTCGAGCAGTACTTC. The chain carries TRBV7-9 and TRBJ2-7, with D uncertain. The CDR3 length is 13 residues. Trimming stripped 1 base from V and 6 bases from J, with 10 bases between. In germline, CDR1 is SEHNR, CDR2 FQNEAQ (reference sequence).